This paragraph reports one T cell receptor (beta chain). This record comes from a study of beta chain features in type 1 diabetes. The isolated RNA, all of it, was reverse transcribed, so expressed TCRB transcripts were what got sequenced. Only in-frame clones appear in the TCRdb table, and some are missing; sequencing was by immunoSEQ multiplex PCR. The sample records some 150,000 clones, about 10% being singletons. The V and J ends lost 1 base and 0 bases respectively, with 10 bases between them. CDR1 and CDR2 (germline): SGHAT, FQDESV (reference sequence). The CDR3 is 15 residues long. The sequence was obtained from a man younger than 35 in good health. The chain combines TRBV11-1 with TRBJ2-7, with a possible D match to TRBD2 (5 bases). Sequenced input: naive CD4+ T cells from blood. The CDR3 DNA follows: TGTGCCAGCAGCTTAGGTAGGAGCGGCTCCTACGAGCAGTACTTC. Translated, it gives CASSLGRSGSYEQYF.